This entry concerns a single T cell receptor beta chain. In the study's own analysis: Nucleated cell counts were estimated from reference gene primer amplification. Profiled with immunoSEQ multiplex PCR; TCRdb holds only in-frame clones, not every one. V and J calls and clone size are as listed in that table; D and trimming were resolved from the DNA. This table has approximately 59,000 clones, about 81% appearing once. The V gene's germline CDR1 is LNHDA and CDR2 SQIVND (reference sequence). V shed 3 bases and J 8 bases; nucleotides not matched to a gene: 12. The CDR3 spans 16 residues. These data belong to a study of blood T cell repertoires in COVID-19. Overall study context: COVID-19 samples collected from the United States, Italy and Spain covered acute and convalescent phases. T cells, B-cell-depleted T cells, or PBMCs provided the cDNA or gDNA that served as material.

Sample: peripheral blood. This rearrangement joins TRBV19 to TRBJ2-1, with TRBD2 identical over 8 bases. This receptor was identified in a man aged 80 or over with acute or convalescent COVID-19. The CDR3 DNA sequence: TGTGCCAGTAGTATCCGTTCGGGGGGGGCCCGCGATGAGCAGTTCTTC. This gives the protein CASSIRSGGARDEQFF.